This TCR beta chain was sequenced during a study of glioma-infiltrating T cells. About this clonotype: Its specificity is unknown.

Study conclusions and caveats: Tissue and blood shared very few CDR3 sequences. Non-neoplastic patients had below-expected tissue-blood divergence, while all gliomas exceeded expectation.

The CDR3 consists of 14 residues. Trimming took off 2 bases at V and 3 bases at J, with 8 bases between the two ends. Germline V gene lookup returns CDR1 SGHTA and CDR2 FQGNSA. Using RNA template, CDR3s of TCR alpha and beta were amplified with iRepertoire arm-PCR. For one-step reverse transcription and amplification, about 90-450 ng of tissue mRNA or PBMC total RNA was used. TCRdb recomputed calls from the multiplex PCR reads with MiXCR, one row per CDR3 protein. Here the sample spans about 140,000 distinct CDR3 sequences, roughly two fifths being singletons. The receptor's source is a human donor with low-grade glioma or glioblastoma, undergoing nonglioma brain surgery, or in good health (not recorded which). The chain is built from TRBV7-2 and TRBJ1-5; no clear D. Sequences were obtained from glioma tissue, nonneoplastic brain tissue, or PBMCs (not recorded which). This CDR3 reads CASSLMGNNQPQHF. The CDR3 DNA is TGTGCCAGCAGCTTAATGGGGAACAATCAGCCCCAGCATTTT. Combining the CDR3 with reference TRBV7-2 and TRBJ1-5 gives the whole variable domain GAGVSQSPSNKVTEKGKDVELRCDPISGHTALYWYRQSLGQGLEFLIYFQGNSAPDKSGLPSDRFSAERTGGSVSTLTIQRTQQEDSAVYLCASSLMGNNQPQHFGDGTRLSIL.